The T cell receptor beta chain under discussion was sequenced for a study of T cell repertoires in cytomegalovirus infection. About the research overall: Through public TCR beta signatures, both CMV infection and matching HLA type were indicated. Study-level findings and limits: The response measured ex vivo was dominated by TCR beta clonotypes (HLA-C-restricted and CMV-specific). Cumulative public TCR beta family frequency identified carriers of CMV plus the relevant HLA.

In TCRdb, the reads were re-called with MiXCR into one record per CDR3 protein. The data hold fewer than 350,000 distinct CDR3 sequences, with around 9.5% observed a single time. In the case of this clonotype: Antigen: not known.

Germline V gene sequence: CDR1 MNHEY, CDR2 SVGEGT. Trimming at V came to 6 bases and at J to 5 bases, leaving 5 bases not matched to a gene. The CDR3 consists of 13 residues. The TCR originated in a human donor in good health (CMV status not recorded). Some clones in this sample may be carry-over from other donors' samples. This chain connects TRBV6-2 or TRBV6-3 to TRBJ2-5, with 8 bases that match TRBD2. The sequencing sample was made of PBMCs. The CDR3 loop reads CASSGLALETQYF. The CDR3 nucleotides read TGTGCCAGCAGCGGACTAGCACTCGAGACCCAGTACTTC.